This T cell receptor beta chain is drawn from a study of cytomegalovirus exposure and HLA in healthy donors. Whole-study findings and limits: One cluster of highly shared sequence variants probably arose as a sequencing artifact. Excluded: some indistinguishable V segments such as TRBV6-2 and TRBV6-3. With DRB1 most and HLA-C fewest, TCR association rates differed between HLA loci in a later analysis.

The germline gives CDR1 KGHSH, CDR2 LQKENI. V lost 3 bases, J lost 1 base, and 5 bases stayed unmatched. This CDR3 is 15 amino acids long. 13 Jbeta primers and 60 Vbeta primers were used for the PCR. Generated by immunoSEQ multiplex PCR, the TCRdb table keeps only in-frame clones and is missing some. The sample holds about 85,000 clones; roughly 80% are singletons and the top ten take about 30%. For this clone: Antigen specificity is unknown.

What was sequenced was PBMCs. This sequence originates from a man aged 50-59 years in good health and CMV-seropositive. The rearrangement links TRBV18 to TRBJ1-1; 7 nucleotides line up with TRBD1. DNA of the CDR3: TGTGCCAGCTCACCGGCCCGACAGGGGAACACTGAAGCTTTCTTT. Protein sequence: CASSPARQGNTEAFF.